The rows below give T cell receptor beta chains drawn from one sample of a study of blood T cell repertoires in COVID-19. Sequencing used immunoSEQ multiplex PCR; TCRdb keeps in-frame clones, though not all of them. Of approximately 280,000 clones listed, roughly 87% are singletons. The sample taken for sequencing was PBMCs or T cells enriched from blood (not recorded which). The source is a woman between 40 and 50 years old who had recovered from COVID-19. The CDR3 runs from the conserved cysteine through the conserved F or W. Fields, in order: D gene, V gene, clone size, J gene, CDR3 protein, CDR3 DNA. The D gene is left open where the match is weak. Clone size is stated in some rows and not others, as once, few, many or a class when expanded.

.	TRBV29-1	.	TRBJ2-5	CSVDRGSGQETQYF	TGCAGCGTTGATCGGGGTAGCGGACAAGAGACCCAGTACTTC
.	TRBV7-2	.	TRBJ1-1	CASIQGRARTEAFF	TGTGCCAGCATCCAGGGCCGGGCTAGGACTGAAGCTTTCTTT
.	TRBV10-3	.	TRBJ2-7	CAISAGLRDEQYF	TGTGCCATCAGTGCAGGTTTGCGGGACGAGCAGTACTTC
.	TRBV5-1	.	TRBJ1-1	CASSSQSGSEAFF	TGCGCCAGCAGCTCCCAGAGCGGGTCCGAAGCTTTCTTT
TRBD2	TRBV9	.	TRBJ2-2	CASSTWPSGTNTGELFF	TGTGCCAGCAGCACGTGGCCTAGCGGGACGAACACCGGGGAGCTGTTTTTT
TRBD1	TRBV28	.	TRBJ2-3	CASLKTTGTGVTDTQYF	TGTGCCAGCCTAAAGACAACCGGGACAGGGGTCACAGATACGCAGTATTTT
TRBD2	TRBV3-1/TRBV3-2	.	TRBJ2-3	CASSLGLAGLTDTQYF	TGTGCCAGCAGCCTCGGACTAGCGGGACTCACAGATACGCAGTATTTT
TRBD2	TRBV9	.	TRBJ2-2	CASSPRLAGRSGELFF	TGTGCCAGCAGCCCAAGACTAGCGGGAAGGTCCGGGGAGCTGTTTTTT
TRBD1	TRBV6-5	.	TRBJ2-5	CASSTHRGVETQYF	TGTGCCAGCAGTACCCACAGGGGGGTTGAGACCCAGTACTTC
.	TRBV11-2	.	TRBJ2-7	CASKPLRGDTSSYEQYF	TGTGCCAGCAAACCACTACGTGGGGACACCTCATCCTACGAGCAGTACTTC
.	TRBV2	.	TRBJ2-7	CASSEAVDSQWSYEQYF	TGTGCCAGCAGTGAAGCGGTAGACAGCCAGTGGTCGTACGAGCAGTACTTC
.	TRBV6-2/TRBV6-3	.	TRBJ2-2	CASSYQGQQGTGELFF	TGTGCCAGCAGTTACCAGGGGCAACAGGGAACCGGGGAGCTGTTTTTT
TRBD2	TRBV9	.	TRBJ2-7	CASSSRTSGRPYEQYF	TGTGCCAGCAGCTCCCGGACTAGCGGGAGACCCTACGAGCAGTACTTC
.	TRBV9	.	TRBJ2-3	CASSSPPLQNSRGDTQYF	TGTGCCAGCAGCTCCCCTCCCCTTCAGAACTCACGAGGAGATACGCAGTATTTT
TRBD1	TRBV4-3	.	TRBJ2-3	CASSQSPTGGLDTQYF	TGCGCCAGCAGCCAATCCCCTACAGGGGGTCTAGATACGCAGTATTTT
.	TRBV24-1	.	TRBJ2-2	CATSDPNPNTGELFF	TGTGCCACCAGTGATCCTAATCCCAACACCGGGGAGCTGTTTTTT
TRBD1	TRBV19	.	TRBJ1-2	CASTQVAGTGNGYTF	TGTGCCAGTACCCAGGTCGCCGGGACAGGGAATGGCTACACCTTC
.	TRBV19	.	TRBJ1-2	CASRTVVSYTF	TGTGCCAGTAGGACAGTCGTTAGCTACACCTTC
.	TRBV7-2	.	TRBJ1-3	CASTPPGGDGNTIYF	TGTGCCAGCACCCCCCCCGGAGGAGACGGAAACACCATATATTTT
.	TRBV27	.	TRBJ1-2	CASSTAGGGYTF	TGTGCCAGCAGCACCGCGGGGGGTGGCTACACCTTC
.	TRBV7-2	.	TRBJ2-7	CASSLDTGTYEQYF	TGTGCCAGCAGCTTAGATACGGGAACCTACGAGCAGTACTTC
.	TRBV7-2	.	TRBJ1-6	CASSFRAGNNSPLHF	TGTGCCAGCAGCTTTCGGGCAGGGAATAATTCACCCCTCCACTTT
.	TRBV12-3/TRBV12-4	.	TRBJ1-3	CASSPQGGNTIYF	TGTGCCAGCAGTCCTCAGGGTGGAAACACCATATATTTT
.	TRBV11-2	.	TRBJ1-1	CASSLGRHNTEAFF	TGTGCCAGCAGCTTAGGTCGACATAACACTGAAGCTTTCTTT
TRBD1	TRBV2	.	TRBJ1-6	CASSEAGTGDSPLHF	TGTGCCAGCAGTGAAGCAGGGACAGGGGATTCACCCCTCCACTTT
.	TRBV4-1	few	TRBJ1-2	CASSQVVGSRGYTF	TGCGCCAGCAGCCAAGTAGTGGGCTCGAGAGGCTACACCTTC
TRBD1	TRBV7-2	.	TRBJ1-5	CASSQGGGRPQHF	TGTGCCAGCAGCCAAGGAGGGGGCCGGCCCCAGCATTTT
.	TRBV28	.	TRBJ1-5	CASSLSGIEPQHF	TGTGCCAGCAGTTTATCGGGAATCGAGCCCCAGCATTTT
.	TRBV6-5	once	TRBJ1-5	CASKQGRNQPQHF	TGTGCCAGCAAACAGGGTAGGAATCAGCCCCAGCATTTT
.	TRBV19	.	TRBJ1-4	CASSPHRDTNEKLFF	TGTGCCAGTAGCCCCCACAGGGACACTAATGAAAAACTGTTTTTT
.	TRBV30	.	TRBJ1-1	CAWSVQEGTEAFF	TGTGCCTGGAGTGTACAGGAGGGGACTGAAGCTTTCTTT
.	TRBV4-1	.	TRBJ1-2	CASSQKRVGENYGYTF	TGCGCCAGCAGCCAAAAACGGGTCGGAGAGAACTATGGCTACACCTTC
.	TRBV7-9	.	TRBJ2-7	CASHASSGSYEQYF	TGTGCCAGCCACGCTTCCAGCGGATCCTACGAGCAGTACTTC
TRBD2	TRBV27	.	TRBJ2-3	CASSLVGREETDTQYF	TGTGCCAGCAGTTTGGTAGGGCGGGAGGAAACAGATACGCAGTATTTT
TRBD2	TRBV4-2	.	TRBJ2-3	CASSQDRAPSGSTDTQYF	TGTGCCAGCAGCCAAGATAGAGCCCCTAGCGGGAGCACAGATACGCAGTATTTT
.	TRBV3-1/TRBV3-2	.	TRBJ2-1	CASSQLPGRDSEQFF	TGTGCCAGCAGCCAACTACCAGGCCGGGACTCCGAGCAGTTCTTC
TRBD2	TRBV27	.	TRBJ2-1	CASSLGHGLADYNEQFF	TGTGCCAGCAGTTTAGGCCATGGACTAGCGGACTACAATGAGCAGTTCTTC
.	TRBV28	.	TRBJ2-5	CASSLGGGRETQYF	TGTGCCAGCAGTTTAGGGGGGGGCCGGGAGACCCAGTACTTC
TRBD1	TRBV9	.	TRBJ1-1	CASSGFDRVNTEAFF	TGTGCCAGCAGCGGATTCGACAGGGTGAACACTGAAGCTTTCTTT
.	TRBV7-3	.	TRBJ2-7	CASSRDFTYEQYF	TGTGCCAGCAGCCGGGATTTTACCTACGAGCAGTACTTC
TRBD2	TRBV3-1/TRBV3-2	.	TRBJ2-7	CASSSGTTSSYEQYF	TGTGCCAGCAGCTCCGGGACTACGAGCTCCTACGAGCAGTACTTC
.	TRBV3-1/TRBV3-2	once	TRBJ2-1	CASSQESAGAKFF	TGTGCCAGCAGCCAAGAATCGGCAGGGGCCAAGTTCTTC
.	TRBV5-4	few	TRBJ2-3	CASSLAEGYTDTQYF	TGTGCCAGCAGCTTGGCCGAGGGTTACACAGATACGCAGTATTTT
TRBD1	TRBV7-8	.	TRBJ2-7	CASSLGNRGTYEQYF	TGTGCCAGCAGCTTAGGTAACAGGGGTACCTACGAGCAGTACTTC
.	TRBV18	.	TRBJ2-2	CASSPPATRSTGELFF	TGTGCCAGCTCACCCCCAGCAACTAGAAGCACCGGGGAGCTGTTTTTT
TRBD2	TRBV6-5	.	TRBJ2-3	CASSYEAGRTDTQYF	TGTGCCAGCAGTTACGAAGCGGGGAGAACAGATACGCAGTATTTT
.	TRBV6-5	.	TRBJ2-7	CASLLGRGTYEQYF	TGTGCCAGCCTCCTGGGGCGGGGAACCTACGAGCAGTACTTC
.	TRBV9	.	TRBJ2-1	CASSVILGGDNEQFF	TGTGCCAGCAGCGTAATACTAGGAGGTGACAATGAGCAGTTCTTC
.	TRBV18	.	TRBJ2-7	CASSPSHSSYEQYF	TGTGCCAGCTCACCAAGTCACAGCTCCTACGAGCAGTACTTC
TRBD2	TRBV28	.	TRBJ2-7	CASGLAGRSYEQYF	TGTGCCAGCGGACTAGCGGGACGCTCCTACGAGCAGTACTTC
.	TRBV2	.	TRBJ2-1	CASSKKTSVNEQFF	TGTGCCAGCAGCAAGAAGACTAGTGTCAATGAGCAGTTCTTC
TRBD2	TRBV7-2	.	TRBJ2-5	CASSPTSDQETQYF	TGTGCCAGCAGCCCCACTAGCGACCAAGAGACCCAGTACTTC
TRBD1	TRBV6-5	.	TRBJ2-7	CASSLQGMGYEQYF	TGTGCCAGCAGTCTACAGGGGATGGGGTACGAGCAGTACTTC
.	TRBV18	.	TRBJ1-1	CASSPSDSWGRTEAFF	TGTGCCAGCTCACCCTCGGACAGTTGGGGGAGAACTGAAGCTTTCTTT
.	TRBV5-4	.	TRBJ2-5	CASSLPPGRSSQETQYF	TGTGCCAGCAGCTTGCCCCCGGGGAGATCGAGCCAAGAGACCCAGTACTTC
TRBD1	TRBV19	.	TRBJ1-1	CASSIGQGAMNTEAFF	TGTGCCAGTAGTATCGGGCAGGGGGCGATGAACACTGAAGCTTTCTTT